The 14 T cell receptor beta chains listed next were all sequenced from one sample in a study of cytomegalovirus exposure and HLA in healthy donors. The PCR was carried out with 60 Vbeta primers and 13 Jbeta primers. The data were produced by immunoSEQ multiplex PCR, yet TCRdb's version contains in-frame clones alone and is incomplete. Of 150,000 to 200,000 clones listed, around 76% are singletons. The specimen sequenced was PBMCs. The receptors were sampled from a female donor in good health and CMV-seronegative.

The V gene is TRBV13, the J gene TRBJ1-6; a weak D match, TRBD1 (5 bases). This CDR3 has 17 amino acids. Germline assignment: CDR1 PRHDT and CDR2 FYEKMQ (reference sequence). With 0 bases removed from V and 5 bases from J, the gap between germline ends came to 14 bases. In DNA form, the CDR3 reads TGTGCCAGCAGCTTAGGGTGGGGGGTAGGGAATAATTCACCCCTCCACTTT. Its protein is CASSLGWGVGNNSPLHF. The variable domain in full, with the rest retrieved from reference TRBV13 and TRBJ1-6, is AAGVIQSPRHLIKEKRETATLKCYPIPRHDTVYWYQQGPGQDPQFLISFYEKMQSDKGSIPDRFSAQQFSDYHSELNMSSLELGDSALYFCASSLGWGVGNNSPLHFGNGTRLTVT.

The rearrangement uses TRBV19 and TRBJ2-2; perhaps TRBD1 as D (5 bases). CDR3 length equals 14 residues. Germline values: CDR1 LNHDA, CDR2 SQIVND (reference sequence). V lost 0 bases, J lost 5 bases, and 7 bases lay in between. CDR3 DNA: TGTGCCAGTAGTATAGAGGCAGGGACCGGGGAGCTGTTTTTT. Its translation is CASSIEAGTGELFF.

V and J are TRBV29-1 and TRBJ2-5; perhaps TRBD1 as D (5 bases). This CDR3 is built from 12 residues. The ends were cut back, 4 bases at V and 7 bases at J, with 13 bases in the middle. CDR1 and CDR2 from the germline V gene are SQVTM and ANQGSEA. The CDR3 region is CSVGDAGLTQYF. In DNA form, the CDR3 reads TGCAGCGTTGGCGACGCAGGGTTGACCCAGTACTTC.

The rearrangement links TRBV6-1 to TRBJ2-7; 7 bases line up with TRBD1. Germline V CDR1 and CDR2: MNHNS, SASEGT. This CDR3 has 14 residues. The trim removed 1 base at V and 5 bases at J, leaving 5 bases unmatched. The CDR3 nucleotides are TGTGCCAGCAGTGAAGTAGACAGGGCACACGAGCAGTACTTC. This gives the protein CASSEVDRAHEQYF.

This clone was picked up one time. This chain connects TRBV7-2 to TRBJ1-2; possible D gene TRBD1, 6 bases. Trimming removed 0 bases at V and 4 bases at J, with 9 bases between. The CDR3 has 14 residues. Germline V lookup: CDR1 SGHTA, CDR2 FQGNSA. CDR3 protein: CASSLAGAPYGYTF. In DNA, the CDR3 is TGTGCCAGCAGCTTAGCGGGGGCGCCCTATGGCTACACCTTC. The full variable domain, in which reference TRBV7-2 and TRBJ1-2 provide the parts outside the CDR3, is GAGVSQSPSNKVTEKGKDVELRCDPISGHTALYWYRQSLGQGLEFLIYFQGNSAPDKSGLPSDRFSAERTGGSVSTLTIQRTQQEDSAVYLCASSLAGAPYGYTFGSGTRLTVV.

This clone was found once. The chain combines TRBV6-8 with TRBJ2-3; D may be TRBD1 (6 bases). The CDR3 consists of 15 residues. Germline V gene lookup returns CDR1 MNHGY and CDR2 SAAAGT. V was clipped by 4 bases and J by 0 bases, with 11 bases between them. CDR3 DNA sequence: TGTGCCAGCAGTTCTGGACAGTCTAGCACAGATACGCAGTATTTT. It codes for CASSSGQSSTDTQYF.

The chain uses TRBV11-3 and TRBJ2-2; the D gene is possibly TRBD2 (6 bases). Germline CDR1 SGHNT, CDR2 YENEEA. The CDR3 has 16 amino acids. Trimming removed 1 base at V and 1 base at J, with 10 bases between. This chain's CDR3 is CASSLVAGMNTGELFF. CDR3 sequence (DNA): TGTGCCAGCAGCTTAGTGGCGGGAATGAACACCGGGGAGCTGTTTTTT.

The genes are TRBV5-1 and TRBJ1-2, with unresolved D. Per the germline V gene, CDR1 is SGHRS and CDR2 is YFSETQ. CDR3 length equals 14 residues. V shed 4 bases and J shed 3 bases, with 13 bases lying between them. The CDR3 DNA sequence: TGCGCCAGCAGCCCACAGACGGCCGACTATGGCTACACCTTC. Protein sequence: CASSPQTADYGYTF.

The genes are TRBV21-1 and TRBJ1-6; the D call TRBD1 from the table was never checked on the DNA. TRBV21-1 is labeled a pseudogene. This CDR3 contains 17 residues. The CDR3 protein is CASRQNVGTGYNSPLHF. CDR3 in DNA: TGTGCCAGCAGACAAAACGTTGGGACAGGGTATAATTCACCCCTCCACTTT.

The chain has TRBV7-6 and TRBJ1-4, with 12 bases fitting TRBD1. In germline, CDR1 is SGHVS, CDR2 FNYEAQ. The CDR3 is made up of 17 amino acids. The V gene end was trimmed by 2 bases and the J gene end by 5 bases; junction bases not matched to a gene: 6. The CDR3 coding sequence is TGTGCCAGCAGCTTAATCTCTGGGACAGGGGGCAATGAAAAACTGTTTTTT. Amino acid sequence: CASSLISGTGGNEKLFF.

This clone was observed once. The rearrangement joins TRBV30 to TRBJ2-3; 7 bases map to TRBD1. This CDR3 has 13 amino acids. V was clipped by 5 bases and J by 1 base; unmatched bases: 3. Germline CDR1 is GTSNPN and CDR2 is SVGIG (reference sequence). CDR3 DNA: TGTGCCTGGCGACAGGGAGGCACAGATACGCAGTATTTT. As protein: CAWRQGGTDTQYF. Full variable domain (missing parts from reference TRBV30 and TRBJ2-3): SQTIHQWPATLVQPVGSPLSLECTVEGTSNPNLYWYRQAAGRGLQLLFYSVGIGQISSEVPQNLSASRPQDRQFILSSKKLLLSDSGFYLCAWRQGGTDTQYFGPGTRLTVL.

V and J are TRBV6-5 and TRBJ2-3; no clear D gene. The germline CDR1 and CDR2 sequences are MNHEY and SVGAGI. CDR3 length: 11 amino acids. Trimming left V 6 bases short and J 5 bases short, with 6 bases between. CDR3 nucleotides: TGTGCCAGCAGCCCCGGAGATACGCAGTATTTT. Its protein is CASSPGDTQYF.

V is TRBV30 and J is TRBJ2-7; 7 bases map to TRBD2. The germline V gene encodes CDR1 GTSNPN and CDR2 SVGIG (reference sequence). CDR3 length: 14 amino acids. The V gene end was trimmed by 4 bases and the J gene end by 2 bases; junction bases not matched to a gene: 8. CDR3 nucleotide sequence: TGTGCCTGGAAACCGGGGGGTGATGCCTACGAGCAGTACTTC. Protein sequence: CAWKPGGDAYEQYF.

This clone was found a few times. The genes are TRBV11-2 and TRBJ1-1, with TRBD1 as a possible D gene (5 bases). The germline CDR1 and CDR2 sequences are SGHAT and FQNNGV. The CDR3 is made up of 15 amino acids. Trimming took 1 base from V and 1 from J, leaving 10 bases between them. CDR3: CASSLGAGRNTEAFF. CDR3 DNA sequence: TGTGCCAGCAGCTTAGGTGCAGGGCGGAACACTGAAGCTTTCTTT.